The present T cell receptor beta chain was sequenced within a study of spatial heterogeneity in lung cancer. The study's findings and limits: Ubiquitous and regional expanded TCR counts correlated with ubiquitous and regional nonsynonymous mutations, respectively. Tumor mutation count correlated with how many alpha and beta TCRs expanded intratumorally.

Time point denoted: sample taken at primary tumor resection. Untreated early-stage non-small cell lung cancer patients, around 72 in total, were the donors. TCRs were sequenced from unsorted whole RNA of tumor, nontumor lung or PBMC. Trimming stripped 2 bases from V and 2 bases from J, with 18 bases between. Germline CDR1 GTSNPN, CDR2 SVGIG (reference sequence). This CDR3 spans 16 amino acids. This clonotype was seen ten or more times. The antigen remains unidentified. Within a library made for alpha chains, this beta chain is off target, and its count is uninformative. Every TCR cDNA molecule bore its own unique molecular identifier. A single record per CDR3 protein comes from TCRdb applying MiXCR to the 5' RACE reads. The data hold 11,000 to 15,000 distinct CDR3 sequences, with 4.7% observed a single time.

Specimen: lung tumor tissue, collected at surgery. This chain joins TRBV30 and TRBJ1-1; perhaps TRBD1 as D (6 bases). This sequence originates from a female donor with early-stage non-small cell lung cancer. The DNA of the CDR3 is TGTGCCTGGAGTTCCCCTTTACAGGGTCTAAACACTGAAGCTTTCTTT. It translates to CAWSSPLQGLNTEAFF.